A single T cell receptor beta chain is shown here with its context. In the authors' workflow: By means of reference gene primer amplification, nucleated cell counts were estimated. The assay was immunoSEQ multiplex PCR, and TCRdb's table has in-frame clones only and misses some. The V and J calls and clone size are taken from that table; D and trimming were inferred from the DNA. The sample lists about 350,000 clones; almost 90% were seen once. This sample is drawn from a study of blood T cell repertoires in COVID-19. Study-level background: Nucleic acid was either cDNA or gDNA, and it came from T cells, B-cell-depleted T cells, or PBMCs.

The germline V gene has CDR1 MNHEY and CDR2 SVGAGI. The CDR3 has 14 residues. Trimming removed 7 bases at V and 2 bases at J, with 12 bases between. Grouping used clinical history reported by participants in a survey and questionnaire. Exposed study participants had met a COVID-19 case within 2 weeks before entry. Sequenced input: PBMCs or T cells enriched from blood (not recorded which). The sequence derives from a woman in her twenties or thirties who had been exposed to COVID-19. This rearrangement joins TRBV6-5 to TRBJ2-1; D possibly corresponds to TRBD2 (6 bases). CDR3 nucleotides: TGTGCCAGCACTGGGACTCGCGCCTACAATGAGCAGTTCTTC. Residues: CASTGTRAYNEQFF.